The sequence of this TCR beta chain was determined in a study of beta chain features in type 1 diabetes. Study-wide results and limits: Among patients, naive, central memory and Treg TCRB repertoires appeared more similar than among healthy donors. For Type 1 diabetes patients, all four CD4+ subsets carried TCRB CDR3s that were moderately but significantly shorter.

Expressed TCRB transcripts got sequenced, as all isolated RNA was reverse transcribed. Profiled with immunoSEQ multiplex PCR; TCRdb holds only in-frame clones, not every one. The profile covers roughly 700,000 clones, with roughly 13% appearing a single time and less than 0.025% taken by the ten largest. There was one heparinised blood draw per donor, averaging around 0.11 L. The CDR3 has 15 residues. Germline V gives CDR1 SSHAT, CDR2 FNYEAQ (reference sequence). V trimming: 3 bases; J trimming: 6 bases; junction bases outside the gene matches: 6. A few counts support this clone. Its antigen is unknown.

J is TRBJ2-3 and V is TRBV7-7; TRBD2 agrees at 10 bases. This clonotype originated in a man younger than 35 with type 1 diabetes. The sequencing input was naive CD4+ T cells from blood. CDR3: CASSFSGGFDDTQYF. DNA for the CDR3: TGTGCCAGCAGCTTTAGCGGGGGGTTTGATGATACGCAGTATTTT.